The 10 T cell receptor beta chains in this list originate from one sample, sequenced in a study of T cell repertoires in cytomegalovirus infection (dated by TCRdb to the late 2010s). The sample was run on an Illumina HiSeq 1500. TCRdb cleaned the public reads at Q25 with fastp, built clones with MiXCR and kept in-frame beta chains. Each entry is one CDR3 protein sequence, shown with its most common DNA and genes. A total of approximately 240,000 distinct CDR3 sequences appear in this sample, about 12% of them only once. The leading ten clones occupy about 1.5% of the sample. Material for sequencing was PBMCs. These TCRs come from a human donor in good health (CMV status not recorded). Some clones in this sample may be carry-over from other donors' samples.

This clonotype occurred many times. This rearrangement joins TRBV7-8 to TRBJ1-2; no definite D call. Germline-derived CDR1 and CDR2 are SGHVS and FQNEAQ. The CDR3 runs 17 residues. Trimming left V 1 base short and J 4 bases short, with 19 bases between. The CDR3 spells CASSLVAFLSSGYGYTF. In nucleotides, the CDR3 is TGTGCCAGCAGCTTAGTGGCGTTCCTATCGAGCGGCTATGGCTACACCTTC.

Points on this clonotype: This clone may be a read error of a much larger clone one base away. DNA for the CDR3: TGTGCCAGAAGTTACTCGCGCGGCAACAATGAGCAGTTCTTC. The encoded protein is CARSYSRGNNEQFF. The chain combines TRBV6-8 with TRBJ2-1; D not resolved. The CDR3 consists of 14 residues. Germline CDR1 and CDR2: MNHGY and SAAAGT.

This clonotype was seen more than once but under ten times. The genes are TRBV11-2 and TRBJ2-1; TRBD2 matches at 13 bases. Germline V gene sequence: CDR1 SGHAT, CDR2 FQNNGV. This CDR3 is 17 amino acids long. V lost 5 bases and J lost 6; bases outside the gene matches: 10. CDR3: CASSLGTSGVLGNEQFF. As DNA, the CDR3 is TGTGCCAGCAGCCTCGGGACTAGCGGGGTTCTTGGCAATGAGCAGTTCTTC.

Turning to this clonotype: Just one base apart from a much larger clone, this may be a read error. The CDR3 ends on some other residue instead of the conserved phenylalanine or tryptophan, so this is likely a read error. The rearrangement links TRBV6-6 to TRBJ2-5; D not certain. There are 13 residues in the CDR3. Deletions cut 6 bases from V and 5 bases from J, with 13 bases between. Germline lookup yields CDR1 MNHNY and CDR2 SVGAGI (reference sequence). CDR3 residues: CASSGSLSETQYL. In DNA form, the CDR3 reads TGTGCCAGCAGCGGATCTCTTTCGGAGACCCAGTACCTC.

The sample holds a few counts of this clonotype. The V and J genes are TRBV4-2 and TRBJ2-7; TRBD2 agrees at 7 bases. The CDR3 has 13 amino acids. Germline values: CDR1 LGHNA, CDR2 YNFKEQ. Trimming took 4 bases from V and 3 from J; bases not matched to a gene: 3. CDR3 sequence reads: CASSLGEGYEQYF. DNA of the CDR3: TGTGCCAGCAGCCTCGGGGAGGGCTACGAGCAGTACTTC.

This clonotype was seen repeatedly, ten times or more. CDR3 region: CASSDPRRTEMEKLFF. Here the CDR3 DNA reads TGTGCCAGTAGTGACCCCCGGAGGACGGAGATGGAAAAACTGTTTTTT. The chain links TRBV19 to TRBJ1-4; D gene ambiguous. This CDR3 has 16 residues. CDR1 is LNHDA, CDR2 SQIVND, per germline (reference sequence). Trimming removed 5 bases from V and 8 bases from J, with 21 bases in between.

This clonotype was recorded at least ten times. This rearrangement joins TRBV7-6 to TRBJ2-1; 7 bases are a match to TRBD1. CDR3 length: 14 amino acids. After removal of 5 bases from V and 5 bases from J, the junction contained 6 bases not matched to a gene. The germline V gene has CDR1 SGHVS and CDR2 FNYEAQ. CDR3 protein: CASSERQGNNEQFF. CDR3 DNA sequence: TGTGCCAGCAGCGAGAGACAGGGAAACAATGAGCAGTTCTTC.

This clonotype appeared many times. The rearrangement uses TRBV4-3 and TRBJ1-5; no firm D call. The V gene's germline CDR1 is LGHNA and CDR2 YSLEER. Trimming shortened V by 0 bases and J by 5 bases, and 8 bases separated the two germline ends. The CDR3 length is 14 residues. CDR3 residues: CASSQERADQPQHF. The CDR3 DNA reads as TGCGCCAGCAGCCAAGAACGCGCGGATCAGCCCCAGCATTTT.

This clonotype occurred a few times. CDR3 residues: CASSLAKGLATDTQYF. The CDR3 DNA sequence: TGTGCCAGCAGCTTAGCCAAGGGACTAGCGACAGATACGCAGTATTTT. The gene calls are TRBV7-2 and TRBJ2-3; 10 bases are shared with TRBD2. Per the germline V gene, CDR1 is SGHTA and CDR2 is FQGNSA. The CDR3 length is 16 residues. V lost 0 bases and J lost 3; bases outside the gene matches: 3.

The table lists this clonotype with many counts. The chain carries TRBV19 and TRBJ1-2, with 11 nucleotides matching TRBD1. The CDR3 is 16 amino acids. Trimming at V came to 5 bases and at J to 7 bases, leaving 12 bases not matched to a gene. Looked up from germline, CDR1 is LNHDA and CDR2 is SQIVND (reference sequence). The CDR3 bases are TGTGCCAGTAGTCCCGGACAGGGGGCAAATGTCGGTGGCTACACCTTC. This encodes CASSPGQGANVGGYTF.